This paragraph covers one T cell receptor beta chain sequence. Its antigen target is currently unknown. Base qualities were left out, and no much larger clone turns up one base away. Counted from cysteine to phenylalanine, this CDR3 has 13 amino acids. Only CDR3 DNA is held: 39 bases, read in frame from base 1. V sheds 7 bases and J sheds 4 bases, leaving 11 bases between their ends. CDR1 is given as SNHLY and CDR2 as FYNNEI, both from the germline V gene. These data originate in a study of CD8 T cells in ankylosing spondylitis (dated by TCRdb to about 2017). As for the study more broadly: T cell receptor beta repertoires were profiled in healthy donors and ankylosing spondylitis patients so that disease-linked TCR variants could be found. The full study cohort comprised 25 ankylosing spondylitis patients and 110 or so healthy donors. Peripheral blood samples were taken, and synovial fluid was additionally collected from ankylosing spondylitis patients.

The sample was run on an Illumina HiSeq 2500. Quantitative 5'-RACE with molecular barcodes was used to prepare TCR beta libraries. Regarding the original processing steps: A new computational method, built on a probabilistic model of VDJ rearrangement, was used to identify disease-linked TCR variants. Using fastp at Q25 and MiXCR, TCRdb reprocessed the public reads and kept productive beta chains. Under each unique CDR3 protein, matching rows form one entry showing the most common genes and DNA. For this entry, the V and J calls and clone size follow TCRdb and not the study's own pipeline. Present in this sample are about 450,000 distinct CDR3 sequences, roughly 26% of which were seen just once. About 0.9% of the sample is held by the ten biggest clonotypes. Broader findings and caveats from the paper: Some motif variants had previously been reported in the synovial fluid and blood of reactive arthritis patients, which suggests shared mechanisms of disease initiation. In peripheral blood, the disease-linked clones were found at relatively low frequencies and had a CD8+ phenotype. A TCR beta motif made up of about eight highly homologous amino acid variants appeared to be characteristic of blood from ankylosing spondylitis patients. According to the report, matched synovial fluid samples from ankylosing spondylitis patients were significantly enriched for the disease-linked clones.

This receptor chain uses TRBV2 and TRBJ2-1, with no confident D gene call. The sequence came from a male donor with ankylosing spondylitis. Sequenced input: blood, either unsorted or a sorted T cell fraction (not recorded which). Read as DNA, the sequence is TGTGCCAGCACGGAAGACGAGTACAATGAGCAGTTCTTC. This encodes CASTEDEYNEQFF.